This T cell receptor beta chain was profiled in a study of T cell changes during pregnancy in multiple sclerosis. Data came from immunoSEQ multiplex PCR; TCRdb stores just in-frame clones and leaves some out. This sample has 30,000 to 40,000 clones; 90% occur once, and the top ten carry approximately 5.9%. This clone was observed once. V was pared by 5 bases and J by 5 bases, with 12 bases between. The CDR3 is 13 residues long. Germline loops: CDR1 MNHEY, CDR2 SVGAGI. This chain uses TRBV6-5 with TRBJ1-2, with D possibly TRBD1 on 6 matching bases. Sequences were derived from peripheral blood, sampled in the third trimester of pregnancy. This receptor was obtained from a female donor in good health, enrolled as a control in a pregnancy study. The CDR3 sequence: CASSRGQRYGYTF. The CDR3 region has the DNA TGTGCCAGCAGTCGAGGACAGCGGTATGGCTACACCTTC.